Below are 10 T cell receptor beta chains sequenced from a single sample in a study of shared clonotypes between healthy human individuals. Sequenced by immunoSEQ multiplex PCR; TCRdb stores in-frame clones only, minus some. The sample has 550,000 to 700,000 clones, around four fifths seen once; the top ten hold 1.5% to 2%. Sequencing was performed on memory CD4+ T cells sorted from blood. The subset: CD45RA-negative fraction. These receptor sequences come from a woman aged 25 to 39 in good health.

This rearrangement joins TRBV28 to TRBJ1-3; D gene uncertain. The CDR3 has 16 amino acids. From germline, CDR1 is MDHEN and CDR2 SYDVKM. With 5 bases removed from V and 4 bases from J, the gap between germline ends came to 18 bases. The CDR3 sequence: CASSPGGLMTGNTIYF. For the CDR3, the DNA is TGTGCCAGCAGTCCAGGAGGGTTAATGACCGGAAACACCATATATTTT.

The chain uses TRBV7-9 and TRBJ2-7; 7 positions agree with TRBD1. The V segment lost 3 bases and the J segment 2 bases; nucleotides outside the gene matches: 4. The CDR3 runs to 14 residues. Looked up from germline, CDR1 is SEHNR and CDR2 is FQNEAQ (reference sequence). The CDR3 region is CASSFQTGPYEQYF. CDR3 nucleotides: TGTGCCAGCAGCTTTCAGACAGGGCCCTACGAGCAGTACTTC.

The chain joins TRBV7-9 to TRBJ2-5; TRBD2 aligns across 13 bases. This CDR3 is 15 amino acids long. Germline CDR1 SEHNR, CDR2 FQNEAQ (reference sequence). V was pared by 6 bases and J by 5 bases, with 6 bases of the junction left unmatched. The CDR3 DNA sequence: TGTGCCAGCAGTCGGACTAGCGGGGGAGGGGAGACCCAGTACTTC. Protein: CASSRTSGGGETQYF.

The V and J genes are TRBV6-5 and TRBJ2-1; D is ambiguous. Germline V lookup: CDR1 MNHEY, CDR2 SVGAGI. This CDR3 has 16 amino acids. The V end lost 0 bases, the J end lost 0 bases, and 9 bases lay between the germline ends. The CDR3 loop is CASSYSYVSSYNEQFF. CDR3 DNA sequence: TGTGCCAGCAGTTACTCCTACGTCAGCTCCTACAATGAGCAGTTCTTC.

This clone has a handful of counts. This rearrangement joins TRBV2 to TRBJ1-2, with D hard to call. With 3 bases removed from V and 5 bases from J, the gap between germline ends came to 10 bases. The CDR3 is 13 residues long. Germline CDR1 reads SNHLY; CDR2 reads FYNNEI. This CDR3 reads CASSDSSLYGYTF. The CDR3, as DNA: TGTGCCAGCAGTGATTCCAGCTTATATGGCTACACCTTC. The whole variable domain, filled in from reference TRBV2 and TRBJ1-2, reads EPEVTQTPSHQVTQMGQEVILRCVPISNHLYFYWYRQILGQKVEFLVSFYNNEISEKSEIFDDQFSVERPDGSNFTLKIRSTKLEDSAMYFCASSDSSLYGYTFGSGTRLTVV.

This rearrangement joins TRBV11-2 to TRBJ1-3, with no clear D. The CDR3 contains 15 residues. Trimming removed 1 base from V and 2 bases from J, with 9 bases in between. From germline, CDR1 is SGHAT and CDR2 FQNNGV. CDR3 in amino acids: CASSLADGTGNTIYF. The CDR3, as DNA: TGTGCCAGCAGCTTAGCGGACGGCACTGGAAACACCATATATTTT.

This clone was counted a single time. J is TRBJ1-2 and V is TRBV28; D not certain. V was shortened by 2 bases and J by 8 bases, with 15 bases between the two germline ends. Germline V gene data show CDR1 as MDHEN and CDR2 as SYDVKM. This CDR3 region has 14 residues. The CDR3 spells CASSLELGPSGYTF. The CDR3 DNA sequence: TGTGCCAGCAGTTTAGAGTTGGGCCCCTCGGGCTACACCTTC.

The CDR3 DNA reads as TGTGCCAGCAGCTTCCGGGACAGGGGTGTAGGGGGACATGAAAAACTGTTTTTT. This encodes CASSFRDRGVGGHEKLFF. The chain carries TRBV11-2 and TRBJ1-4; 10 nucleotides align to TRBD1. CDR3 length: 18 residues. CDR1 is SGHAT, CDR2 FQNNGV, per germline. Trimming cost V 3 bases and J 6 bases; bases outside gene matches: 13.

The J gene is TRBJ2-7, the V gene TRBV5-1; 7 positions match TRBD1. The CDR3 loop spans 15 amino acids. V lost 4 bases to trimming and J lost 3 bases; unmatched junction nucleotides: 10. Germline lookup yields CDR1 SGHRS and CDR2 YFSETQ. The chain's CDR3 is CASSPHSTGLYEQYF. Written as DNA, the CDR3 is TGCGCCAGCAGCCCTCATTCGACAGGGCTCTACGAGCAGTACTTC.

The rearrangement uses TRBV19 and TRBJ2-1, with TRBD2 as a possible D gene (6 bases). The CDR3 has 15 residues. Trimming took off 7 bases at V and 4 bases at J, with 17 bases between the two ends. Germline V gene lookup returns CDR1 LNHDA and CDR2 SQIVND (reference sequence). CDR3 nucleotide sequence: TGTGCCAGTAAAATCAAGGCTAGCGTTTACAATGAGCAGTTCTTC. Protein product: CASKIKASVYNEQFF.